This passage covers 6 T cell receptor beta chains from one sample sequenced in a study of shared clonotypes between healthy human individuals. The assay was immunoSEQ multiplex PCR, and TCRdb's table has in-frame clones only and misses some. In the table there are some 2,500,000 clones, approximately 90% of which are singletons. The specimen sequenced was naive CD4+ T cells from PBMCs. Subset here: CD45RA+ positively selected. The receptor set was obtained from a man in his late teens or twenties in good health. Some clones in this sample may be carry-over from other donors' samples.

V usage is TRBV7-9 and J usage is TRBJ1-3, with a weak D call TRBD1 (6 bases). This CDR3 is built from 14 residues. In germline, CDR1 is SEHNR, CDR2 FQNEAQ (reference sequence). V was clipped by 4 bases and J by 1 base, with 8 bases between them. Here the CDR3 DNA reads TGTGCCAGCAGCTCGGGGGCTTCTGGAAACACCATATATTTT. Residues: CASSSGASGNTIYF.

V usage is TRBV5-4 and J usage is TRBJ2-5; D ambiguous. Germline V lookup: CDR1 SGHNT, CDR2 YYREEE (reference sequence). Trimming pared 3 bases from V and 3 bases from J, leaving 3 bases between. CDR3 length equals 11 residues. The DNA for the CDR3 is TGTGCCAGCAGCTCAAAAGAGACCCAGTACTTC. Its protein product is CASSSKETQYF.

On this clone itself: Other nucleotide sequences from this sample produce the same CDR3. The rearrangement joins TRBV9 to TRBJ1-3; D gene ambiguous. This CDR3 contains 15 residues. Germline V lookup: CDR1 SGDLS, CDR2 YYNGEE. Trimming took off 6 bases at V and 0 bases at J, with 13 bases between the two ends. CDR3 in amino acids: CASNRGDHSGNTIYF. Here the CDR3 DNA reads TGTGCCAGCAATCGCGGAGACCACTCTGGAAACACCATATATTTT.

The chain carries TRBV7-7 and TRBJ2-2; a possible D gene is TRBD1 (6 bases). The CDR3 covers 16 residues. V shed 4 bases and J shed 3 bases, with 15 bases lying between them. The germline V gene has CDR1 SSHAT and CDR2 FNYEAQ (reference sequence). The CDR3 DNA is TGTGCCAGCAGCTCTAGGACAGTCGGGGACACCGGGGAGCTGTTTTTT. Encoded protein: CASSSRTVGDTGELFF. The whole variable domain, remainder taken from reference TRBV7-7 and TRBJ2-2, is GAGVSQSPRYKVTKRGQDVTLRCDPISSHATLYWYQQALGQGPEFLTYFNYEAQPDKSGLPSDRFSAERPEGSISTLTIQRTEQRDSAMYRCASSSRTVGDTGELFFGEGSRLTVL.

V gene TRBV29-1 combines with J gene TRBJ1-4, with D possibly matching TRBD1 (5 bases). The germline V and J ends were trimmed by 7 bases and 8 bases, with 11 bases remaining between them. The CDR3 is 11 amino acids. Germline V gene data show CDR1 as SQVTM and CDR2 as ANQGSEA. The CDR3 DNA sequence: TGCAGCGCCGGGGCGGGAGAAAAACTGTTTTTT. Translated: CSAGAGEKLFF.

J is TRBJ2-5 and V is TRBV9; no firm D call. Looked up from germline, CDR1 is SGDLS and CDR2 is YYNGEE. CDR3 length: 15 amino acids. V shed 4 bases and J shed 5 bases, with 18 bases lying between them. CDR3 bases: TGTGCCAGCAGCCCTTCGTTTGGGTTCTGGGAGACCCAGTACTTC. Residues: CASSPSFGFWETQYF.